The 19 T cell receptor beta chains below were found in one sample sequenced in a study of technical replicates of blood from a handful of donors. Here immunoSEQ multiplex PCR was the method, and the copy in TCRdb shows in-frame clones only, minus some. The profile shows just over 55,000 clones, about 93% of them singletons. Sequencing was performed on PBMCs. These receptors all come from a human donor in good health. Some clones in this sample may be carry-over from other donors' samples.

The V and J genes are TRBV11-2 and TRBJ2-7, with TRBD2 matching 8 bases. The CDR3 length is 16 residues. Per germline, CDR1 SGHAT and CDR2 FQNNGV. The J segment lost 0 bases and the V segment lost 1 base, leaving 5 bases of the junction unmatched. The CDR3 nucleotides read TGTGCCAGCAGCTTAGCGAGCGGGGGTAGCTCCTACGAGCAGTACTTC. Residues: CASSLASGGSSYEQYF.

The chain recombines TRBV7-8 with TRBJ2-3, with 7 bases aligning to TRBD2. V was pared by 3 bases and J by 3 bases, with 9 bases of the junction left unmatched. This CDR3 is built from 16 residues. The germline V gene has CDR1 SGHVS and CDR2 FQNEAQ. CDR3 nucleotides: TGTGCCAGCAGCTTCTCCGCGACTAGCAGAACAGATACGCAGTATTTT. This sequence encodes CASSFSATSRTDTQYF.

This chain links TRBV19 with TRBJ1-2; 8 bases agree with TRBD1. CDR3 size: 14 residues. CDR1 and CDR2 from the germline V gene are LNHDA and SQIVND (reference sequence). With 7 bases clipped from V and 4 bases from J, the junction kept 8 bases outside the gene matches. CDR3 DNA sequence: TGTGCCAGTACCGACGGTGGACAGGGCTATGGCTACACCTTC. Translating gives CASTDGGQGYGYTF. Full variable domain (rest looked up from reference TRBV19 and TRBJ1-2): DGGITQSPKYLFRKEGQNVTLSCEQNLNHDAMYWYRQDPGQGLRLIYYSQIVNDFQKGDIAEGYSVSREKKESFPLTVTSAQKNPTAFYLCASTDGGQGYGYTFGSGTRLTVV.

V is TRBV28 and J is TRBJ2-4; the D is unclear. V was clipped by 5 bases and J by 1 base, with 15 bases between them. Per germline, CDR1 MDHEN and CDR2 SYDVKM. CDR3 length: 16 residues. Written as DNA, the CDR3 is TGTGCCAGCAGTGGAGCAGATAAGGCGGCCAAAAACATTCAGTACTTC. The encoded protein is CASSGADKAAKNIQYF.

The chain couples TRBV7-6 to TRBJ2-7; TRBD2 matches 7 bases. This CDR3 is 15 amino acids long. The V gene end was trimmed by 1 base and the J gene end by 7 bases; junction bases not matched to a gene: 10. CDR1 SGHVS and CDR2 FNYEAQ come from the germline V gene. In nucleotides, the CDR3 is TGTGCCAGCAGCTTAGGGGGGGAGGGCCTCCGGGAGCAGTACTTC. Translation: CASSLGGEGLREQYF.

The CDR3 loop reads CASSLPGTSGGTQYF. In DNA form, the CDR3 reads TGTGCCAGCAGCCTACCCGGGACTAGCGGGGGGACGCAGTATTTT. This sequence joins TRBV5-4 and TRBJ2-3, with 15 bases aligning to TRBD2. Trimming at V came to 4 bases and at J to 9 bases, leaving 6 bases not matched to a gene. The CDR3 consists of 15 residues. Germline V CDR1 and CDR2: SGHNT, YYREEE (reference sequence).

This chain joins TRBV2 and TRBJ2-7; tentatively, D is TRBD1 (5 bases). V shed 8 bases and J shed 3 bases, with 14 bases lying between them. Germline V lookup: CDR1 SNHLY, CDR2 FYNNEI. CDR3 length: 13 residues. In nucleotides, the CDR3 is TGTGCCAGCTCGTGGGGCGACCACTACGAGCAGTACTTC. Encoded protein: CASSWGDHYEQYF. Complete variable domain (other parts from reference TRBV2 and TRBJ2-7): EPEVTQTPSHQVTQMGQEVILRCVPISNHLYFYWYRQILGQKVEFLVSFYNNEISEKSEIFDDQFSVERPDGSNFTLKIRSTKLEDSAMYFCASSWGDHYEQYFGPGTRLTVT.

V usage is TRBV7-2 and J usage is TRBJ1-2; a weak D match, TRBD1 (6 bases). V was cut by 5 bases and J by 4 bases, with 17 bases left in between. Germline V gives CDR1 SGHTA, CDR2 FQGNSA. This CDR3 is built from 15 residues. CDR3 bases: TGTGCCAGCAGCCCCCGGGACACAGCTAGCTATGGCTACACCTTC. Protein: CASSPRDTASYGYTF.

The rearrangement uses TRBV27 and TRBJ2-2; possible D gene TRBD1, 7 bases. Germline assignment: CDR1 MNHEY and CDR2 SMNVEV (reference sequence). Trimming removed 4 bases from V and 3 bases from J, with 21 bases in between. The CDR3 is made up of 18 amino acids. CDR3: CASSWYIRQGLDTGELFF. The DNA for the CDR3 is TGTGCCAGCAGTTGGTATATCCGACAGGGACTGGACACCGGGGAGCTGTTTTTT.

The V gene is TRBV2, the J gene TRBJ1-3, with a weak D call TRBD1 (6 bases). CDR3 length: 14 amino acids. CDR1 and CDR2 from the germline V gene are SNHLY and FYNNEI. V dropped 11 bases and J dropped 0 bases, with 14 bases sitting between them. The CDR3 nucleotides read TGTGCCTCAACGGGGGGCCTCTCTGGAAACACCATATATTTT. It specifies CASTGGLSGNTIYF.

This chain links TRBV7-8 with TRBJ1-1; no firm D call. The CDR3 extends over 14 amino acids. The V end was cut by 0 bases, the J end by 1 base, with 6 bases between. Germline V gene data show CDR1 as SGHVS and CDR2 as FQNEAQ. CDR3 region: CASSLARANTEAFF. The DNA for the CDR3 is TGTGCCAGCAGCTTAGCGCGGGCGAACACTGAAGCTTTCTTT.

Written as DNA, the CDR3 is TGCAGCGTAGACGGGAGCCAGGGGGCAGATACGCAGTATTTT. It specifies CSVDGSQGADTQYF. The chain recombines TRBV29-1 with TRBJ2-3; D possibly corresponds to TRBD1 (7 bases). The germline V gene encodes CDR1 SQVTM and CDR2 ANQGSEA. The ends were cut back, 6 bases at V and 4 bases at J, with 17 bases in the middle. There are 14 residues in the CDR3.

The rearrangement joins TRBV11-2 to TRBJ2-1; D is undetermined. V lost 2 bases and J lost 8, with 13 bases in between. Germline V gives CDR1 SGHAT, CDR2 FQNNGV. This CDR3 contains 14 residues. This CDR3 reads CASSLYVPPDEQFF. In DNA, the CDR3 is TGTGCCAGCAGCTTATACGTCCCCCCGGATGAGCAGTTCTTC.

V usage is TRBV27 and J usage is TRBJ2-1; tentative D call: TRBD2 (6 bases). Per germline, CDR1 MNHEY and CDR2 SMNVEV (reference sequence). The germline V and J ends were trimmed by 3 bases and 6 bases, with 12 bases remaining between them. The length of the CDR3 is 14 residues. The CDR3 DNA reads TGTGCCAGCAGTTTCGCAGGAGGGAGCAATGAGCAGTTCTTC. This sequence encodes CASSFAGGSNEQFF.

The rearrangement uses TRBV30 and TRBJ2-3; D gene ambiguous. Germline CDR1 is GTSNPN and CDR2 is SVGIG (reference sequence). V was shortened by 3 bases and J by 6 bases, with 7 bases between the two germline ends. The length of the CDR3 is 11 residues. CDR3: CAWRSRDTQYF. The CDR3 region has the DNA TGTGCCTGGAGGAGCAGGGATACGCAGTATTTT.

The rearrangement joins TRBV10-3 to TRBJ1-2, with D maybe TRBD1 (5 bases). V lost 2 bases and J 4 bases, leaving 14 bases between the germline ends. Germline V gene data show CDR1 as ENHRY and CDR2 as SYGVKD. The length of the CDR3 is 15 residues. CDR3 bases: TGTGCCATCAGTGAGAATCAGGGTTTAGGCTATGGCTACACCTTC. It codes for CAISENQGLGYGYTF.

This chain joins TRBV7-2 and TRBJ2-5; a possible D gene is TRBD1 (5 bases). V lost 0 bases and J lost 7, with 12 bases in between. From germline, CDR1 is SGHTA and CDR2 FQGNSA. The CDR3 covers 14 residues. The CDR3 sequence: CASSLASAQGTQYF. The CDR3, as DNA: TGTGCCAGCAGCTTAGCGAGTGCCCAGGGGACCCAGTACTTC.

This chain's CDR3 is CASSQDQTGTGTGANVLTF. As DNA, the CDR3 is TGTGCCAGCAGCCAAGATCAAACCGGGACAGGGACTGGGGCCAACGTCCTGACTTTC. V usage is TRBV4-2 and J usage is TRBJ2-6; 9 positions agree with TRBD1. Trimming at V came to 0 bases and at J to 2 bases, leaving 8 bases not matched to a gene. The V gene's germline CDR1 is LGHNA and CDR2 YNFKEQ. The CDR3 length is 19 residues.

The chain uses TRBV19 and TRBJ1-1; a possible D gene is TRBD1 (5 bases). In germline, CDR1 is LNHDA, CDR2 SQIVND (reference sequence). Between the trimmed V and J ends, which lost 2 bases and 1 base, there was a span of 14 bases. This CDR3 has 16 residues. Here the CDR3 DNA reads TGTGCCAGTAGTATATTCACAGGAAGGGCGAACACTGAAGCTTTCTTT. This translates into CASSIFTGRANTEAFF. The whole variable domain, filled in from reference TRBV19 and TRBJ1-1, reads DGGITQSPKYLFRKEGQNVTLSCEQNLNHDAMYWYRQDPGQGLRLIYYSQIVNDFQKGDIAEGYSVSREKKESFPLTVTSAQKNPTAFYLCASSIFTGRANTEAFFGQGTRLTVV.